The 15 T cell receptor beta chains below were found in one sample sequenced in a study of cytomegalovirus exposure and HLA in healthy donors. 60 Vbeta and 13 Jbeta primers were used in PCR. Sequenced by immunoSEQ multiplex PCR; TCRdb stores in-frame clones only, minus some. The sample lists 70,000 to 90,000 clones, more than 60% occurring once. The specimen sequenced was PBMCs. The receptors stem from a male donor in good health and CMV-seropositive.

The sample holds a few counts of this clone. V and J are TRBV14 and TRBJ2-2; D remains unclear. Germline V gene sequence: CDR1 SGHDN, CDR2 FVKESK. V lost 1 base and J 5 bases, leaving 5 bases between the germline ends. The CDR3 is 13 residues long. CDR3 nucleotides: TGTGCCAGCAGCCAAGTGAGAACCGGGGAGCTGTTTTTT. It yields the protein CASSQVRTGELFF.

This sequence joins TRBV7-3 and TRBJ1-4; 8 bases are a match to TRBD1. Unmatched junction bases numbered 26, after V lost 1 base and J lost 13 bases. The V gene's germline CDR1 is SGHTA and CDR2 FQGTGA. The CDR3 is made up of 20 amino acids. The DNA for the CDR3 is TGTGCCAGCAGCTTAATTGTAAGTTCGGCGCCGATACTCAGGGGGCAAGGACTGTTTTTT. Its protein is CASSLIVSSAPILRGQGLFF.

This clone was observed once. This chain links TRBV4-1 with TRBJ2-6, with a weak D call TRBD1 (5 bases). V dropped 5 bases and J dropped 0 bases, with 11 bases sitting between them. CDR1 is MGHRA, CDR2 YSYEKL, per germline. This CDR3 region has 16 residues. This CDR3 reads CASSSSQGSGANVLTF. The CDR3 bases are TGCGCCAGCAGCAGTAGTCAGGGCTCTGGGGCCAACGTCCTGACTTTC.

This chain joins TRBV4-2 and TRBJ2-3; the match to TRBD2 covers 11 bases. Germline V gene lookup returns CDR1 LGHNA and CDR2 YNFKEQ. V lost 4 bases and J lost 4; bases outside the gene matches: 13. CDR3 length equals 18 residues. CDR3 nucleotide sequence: TGTGCCAGCAGCCTAGGGGGGGGTAGCGGGAGGGGGGCAGATACGCAGTATTTT. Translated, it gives CASSLGGGSGRGADTQYF.

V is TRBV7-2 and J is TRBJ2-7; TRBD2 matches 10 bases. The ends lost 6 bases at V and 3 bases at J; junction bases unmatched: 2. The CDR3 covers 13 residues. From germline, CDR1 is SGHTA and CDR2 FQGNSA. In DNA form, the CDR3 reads TGTGCCAGCAGACTAGCGGGACTCTACGAGCAGTACTTC. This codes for CASRLAGLYEQYF.

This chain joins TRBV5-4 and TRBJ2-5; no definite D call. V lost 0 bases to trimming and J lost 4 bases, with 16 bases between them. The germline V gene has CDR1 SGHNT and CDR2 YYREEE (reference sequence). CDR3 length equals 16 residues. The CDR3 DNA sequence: TGTGCCAGCAGCTTGGATCCTCCTAAATTTGTAGAGACCCAGTACTTC. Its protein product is CASSLDPPKFVETQYF.

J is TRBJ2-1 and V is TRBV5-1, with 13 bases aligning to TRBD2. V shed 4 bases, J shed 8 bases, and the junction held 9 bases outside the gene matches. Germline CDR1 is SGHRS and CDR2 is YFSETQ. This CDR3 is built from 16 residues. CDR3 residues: CASSLGTSGVWDEQFF. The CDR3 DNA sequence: TGCGCCAGCAGCCTAGGGACTAGCGGGGTCTGGGATGAGCAGTTCTTC.

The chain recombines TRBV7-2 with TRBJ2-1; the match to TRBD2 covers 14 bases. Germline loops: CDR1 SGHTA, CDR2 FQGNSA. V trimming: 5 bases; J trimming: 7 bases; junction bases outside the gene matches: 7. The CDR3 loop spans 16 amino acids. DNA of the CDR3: TGTGCCAGCAGCCCAGGGACTAGCGGGGGAGAGAATGAGCAGTTCTTC. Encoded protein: CASSPGTSGGENEQFF.

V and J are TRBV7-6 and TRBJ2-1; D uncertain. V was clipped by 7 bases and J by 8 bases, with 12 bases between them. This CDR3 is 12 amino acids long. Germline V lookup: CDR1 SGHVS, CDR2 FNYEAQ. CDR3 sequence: CASTSGGHEQFF. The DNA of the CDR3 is TGTGCCAGCACCTCCGGCGGTCATGAGCAGTTCTTC.

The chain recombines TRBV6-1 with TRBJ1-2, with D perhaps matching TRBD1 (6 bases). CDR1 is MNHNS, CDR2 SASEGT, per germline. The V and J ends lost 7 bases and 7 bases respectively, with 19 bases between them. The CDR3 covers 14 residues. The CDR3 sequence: CASTPTQGRSGYTF. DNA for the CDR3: TGTGCCAGCACGCCAACACAGGGTAGGAGTGGCTACACCTTC.

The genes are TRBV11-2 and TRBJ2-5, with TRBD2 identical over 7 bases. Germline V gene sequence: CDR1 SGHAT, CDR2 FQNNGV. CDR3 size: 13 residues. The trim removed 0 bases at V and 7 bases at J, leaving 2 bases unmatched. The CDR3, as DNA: TGTGCCAGCAGCTTAGACAGGGAGGGGACCCAGTACTTC. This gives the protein CASSLDREGTQYF.

The CDR3 loop reads CASKGPGQDNVLTF. In nucleotides, the CDR3 is TGTGCCAGTAAGGGACCGGGACAGGACAACGTCCTGACTTTC. This chain links TRBV19 with TRBJ2-6; TRBD1 matches at 8 bases. Germline CDR1 is LNHDA and CDR2 is SQIVND (reference sequence). V shed 7 bases, J shed 9 bases, and the junction held 8 bases outside the gene matches. The CDR3 is made up of 14 amino acids.

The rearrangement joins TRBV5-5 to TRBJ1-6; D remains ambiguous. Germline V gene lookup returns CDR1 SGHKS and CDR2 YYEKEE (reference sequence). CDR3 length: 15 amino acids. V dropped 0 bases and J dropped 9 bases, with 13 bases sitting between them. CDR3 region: CASSLDNHIASPLHF. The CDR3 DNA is TGTGCCAGCAGCTTGGACAACCATATCGCTTCACCCCTCCACTTT.

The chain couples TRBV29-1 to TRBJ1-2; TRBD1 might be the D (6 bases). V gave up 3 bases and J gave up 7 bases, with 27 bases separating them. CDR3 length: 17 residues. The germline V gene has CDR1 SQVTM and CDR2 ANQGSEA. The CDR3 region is CSVDPHRTATGFRGYTF. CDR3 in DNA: TGCAGCGTTGACCCTCACCGGACAGCGACCGGCTTCCGTGGCTACACCTTC.

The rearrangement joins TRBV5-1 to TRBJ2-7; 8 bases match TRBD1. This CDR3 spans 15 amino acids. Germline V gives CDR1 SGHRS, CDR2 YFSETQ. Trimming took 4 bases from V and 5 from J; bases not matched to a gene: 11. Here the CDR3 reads CASSTGQGKVNEQYF. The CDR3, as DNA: TGCGCCAGCAGCACCGGACAGGGTAAAGTGAACGAGCAGTACTTC.